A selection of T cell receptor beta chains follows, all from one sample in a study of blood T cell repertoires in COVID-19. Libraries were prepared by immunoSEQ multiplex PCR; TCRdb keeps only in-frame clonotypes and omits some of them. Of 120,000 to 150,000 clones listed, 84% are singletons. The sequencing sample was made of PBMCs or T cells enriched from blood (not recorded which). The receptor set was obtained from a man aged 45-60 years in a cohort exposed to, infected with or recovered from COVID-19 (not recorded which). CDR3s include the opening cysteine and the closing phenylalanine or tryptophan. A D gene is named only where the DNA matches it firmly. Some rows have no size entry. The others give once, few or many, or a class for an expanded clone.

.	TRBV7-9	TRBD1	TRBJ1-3	CASSAGQGNSGNTIYF	TGTGCCAGCAGCGCCGGACAGGGCAACTCTGGAAACACCATATATTTT
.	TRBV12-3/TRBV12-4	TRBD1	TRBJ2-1	CASRQGSYNEQFF	TGTGCCAGTCGACAGGGCTCCTACAATGAGCAGTTCTTC
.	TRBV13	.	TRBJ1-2	CASSARQRTNYGYTF	TGTGCCAGCAGCGCCCGACAGAGGACTAACTATGGCTACACCTTC
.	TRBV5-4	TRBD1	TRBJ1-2	CASRRGTGIEGYTF	TGTGCCAGCAGGCGTGGGACAGGGATTGAAGGCTACACCTTC
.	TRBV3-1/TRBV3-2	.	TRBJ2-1	CASSQGTAALGEQFF	TGTGCCAGCAGCCAGGGTACAGCGGCGCTAGGTGAGCAGTTCTTC
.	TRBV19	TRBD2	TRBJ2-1	CASSMGLAPYQEQFF	TGTGCCAGTAGTATGGGACTAGCGCCGTATCAGGAGCAGTTCTTC
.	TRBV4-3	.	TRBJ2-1	CASSQETDSATSYNEQFF	TGCGCCAGCAGCCAAGAGACAGACAGCGCTACTTCCTACAATGAGCAGTTCTTC
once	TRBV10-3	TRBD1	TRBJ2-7	CAISESGGLGEQYF	TGTGCCATCAGTGAGTCAGGGGGCTTGGGGGAGCAGTACTTC
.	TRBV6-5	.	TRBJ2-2	CASSTLRGTGELFF	TGTGCCAGCAGCACCCTCAGGGGCACCGGGGAGCTGTTTTTT
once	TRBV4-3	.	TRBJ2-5	CASSQDHPGGETQYF	TGCGCCAGCAGCCAAGATCATCCGGGCGGGGAGACCCAGTACTTC
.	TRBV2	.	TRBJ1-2	CASSAGREAGYTF	TGTGCCAGCAGTGCCGGCAGGGAAGCTGGCTACACCTTC
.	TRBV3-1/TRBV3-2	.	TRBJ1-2	CASSQRVGQRAGYTF	TGTGCCAGCAGCCAAAGGGTCGGACAAAGGGCTGGCTACACCTTC
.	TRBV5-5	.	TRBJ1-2	CASSLAPGTYGYTF	TGTGCCAGCAGCTTGGCCCCGGGAACCTATGGCTACACCTTC
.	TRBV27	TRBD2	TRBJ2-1	CASSPGLAGQDNEQFF	TGTGCCAGTAGTCCCGGACTAGCGGGACAGGACAATGAGCAGTTCTTC
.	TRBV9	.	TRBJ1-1	CASSVGQGNTEAFF	TGTGCCAGCAGCGTTGGGCAGGGGAACACTGAAGCTTTCTTT
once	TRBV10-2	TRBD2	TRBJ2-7	CASSTGTSGIVSYEQYF	TGCGCCAGCAGCACCGGGACTAGCGGGATAGTCTCCTACGAGCAGTACTTC
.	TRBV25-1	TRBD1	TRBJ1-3	CASSPHDRASSGNTIYF	TGTGCCAGCAGTCCCCACGACAGGGCGAGTTCTGGAAACACCATATATTTT
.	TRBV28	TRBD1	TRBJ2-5	CASSSTGGPRETQYF	TGTGCCAGCAGTTCGACAGGGGGCCCTAGAGAGACCCAGTACTTC
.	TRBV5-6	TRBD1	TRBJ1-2	CASSGKNRGIKNTF	TGTGCCAGCAGCGGAAAGAACAGGGGGATAAAAAACACCTTC
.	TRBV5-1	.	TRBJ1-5	CASSTAPGGLDQPQHF	TGCGCCAGCAGCACCGCCCCGGGGGGTCTCGATCAGCCCCAGCATTTT
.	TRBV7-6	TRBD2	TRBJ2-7	CASSFSVELAGVGEQYF	TGTGCCAGCAGCTTCTCGGTCGAGCTAGCGGGAGTTGGCGAGCAGTACTTC
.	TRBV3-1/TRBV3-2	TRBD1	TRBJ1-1	CASSQRGRVLGTEAFF	TGTGCCAGCAGCCAAAGGGGGCGCGTGCTGGGGACTGAAGCTTTCTTT
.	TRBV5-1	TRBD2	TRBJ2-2	CASSRPGLATGELFF	TGCGCCAGCAGCCGCCCGGGACTAGCAACCGGGGAGCTGTTTTTT
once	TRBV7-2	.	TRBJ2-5	CASSLEGGPVSRPETQYF	TGTGCCAGCAGCTTAGAAGGGGGACCCGTGTCTCGTCCGGAGACCCAGTACTTC
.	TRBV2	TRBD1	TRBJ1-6	CASTLDRKNNSPLHF	TGTGCCAGCACTCTGGACAGGAAAAATAATTCACCCCTCCACTTT
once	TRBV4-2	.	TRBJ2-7	CASSQAVRDISPYEQYF	TGTGCCAGCAGCCAAGCGGTCCGAGACATTTCCCCCTACGAGCAGTACTTC
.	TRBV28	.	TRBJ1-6	CASSPGGQLTSPLHF	TGTGCCAGCAGCCCCGGGGGGCAGCTGACTTCACCCCTCCACTTT
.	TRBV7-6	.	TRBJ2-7	CASSLESGHYEQYF	TGTGCCAGCAGCTTAGAGTCAGGACACTACGAGCAGTACTTC
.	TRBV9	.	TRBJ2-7	CASSVGEERGEQYF	TGTGCCAGCAGCGTAGGGGAGGAGAGGGGCGAGCAGTACTTC
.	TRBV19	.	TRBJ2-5	CASSLAETQYF	TGTGCCAGTAGTTTAGCGGAGACCCAGTACTTC
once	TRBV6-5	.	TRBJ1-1	CASSSRGKGEAFF	TGTGCCAGCAGTTCCAGGGGTAAAGGTGAAGCTTTCTTT
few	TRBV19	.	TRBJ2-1	CASSTVRGGEQFF	TGTGCCAGTAGTACAGTAAGGGGGGGTGAGCAGTTCTTC
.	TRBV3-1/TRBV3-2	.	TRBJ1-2	CASSQAGVGYTF	TGTGCCAGCAGCCAAGCCGGGGTAGGCTACACCTTC
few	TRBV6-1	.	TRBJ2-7	CASSEWQSYEQYF	TGTGCCAGCAGTGAGTGGCAGTCCTACGAGCAGTACTTC
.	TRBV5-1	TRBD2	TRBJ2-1	CASKLAGDPGEFF	TGCGCCAGCAAGCTAGCGGGAGACCCAGGGGAGTTCTTC
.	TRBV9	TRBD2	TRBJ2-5	CASSATSSQETQYF	TGTGCCAGCAGCGCGACTAGCAGCCAAGAGACCCAGTACTTC
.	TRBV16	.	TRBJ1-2	CASSQDIGGDGYTF	TGTGCCAGCAGCCAGGACATCGGTGGAGATGGCTACACCTTC
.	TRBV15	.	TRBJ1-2	CATSREGVNYGYTF	TGTGCCACCAGCAGAGAAGGGGTAAACTATGGCTACACCTTC